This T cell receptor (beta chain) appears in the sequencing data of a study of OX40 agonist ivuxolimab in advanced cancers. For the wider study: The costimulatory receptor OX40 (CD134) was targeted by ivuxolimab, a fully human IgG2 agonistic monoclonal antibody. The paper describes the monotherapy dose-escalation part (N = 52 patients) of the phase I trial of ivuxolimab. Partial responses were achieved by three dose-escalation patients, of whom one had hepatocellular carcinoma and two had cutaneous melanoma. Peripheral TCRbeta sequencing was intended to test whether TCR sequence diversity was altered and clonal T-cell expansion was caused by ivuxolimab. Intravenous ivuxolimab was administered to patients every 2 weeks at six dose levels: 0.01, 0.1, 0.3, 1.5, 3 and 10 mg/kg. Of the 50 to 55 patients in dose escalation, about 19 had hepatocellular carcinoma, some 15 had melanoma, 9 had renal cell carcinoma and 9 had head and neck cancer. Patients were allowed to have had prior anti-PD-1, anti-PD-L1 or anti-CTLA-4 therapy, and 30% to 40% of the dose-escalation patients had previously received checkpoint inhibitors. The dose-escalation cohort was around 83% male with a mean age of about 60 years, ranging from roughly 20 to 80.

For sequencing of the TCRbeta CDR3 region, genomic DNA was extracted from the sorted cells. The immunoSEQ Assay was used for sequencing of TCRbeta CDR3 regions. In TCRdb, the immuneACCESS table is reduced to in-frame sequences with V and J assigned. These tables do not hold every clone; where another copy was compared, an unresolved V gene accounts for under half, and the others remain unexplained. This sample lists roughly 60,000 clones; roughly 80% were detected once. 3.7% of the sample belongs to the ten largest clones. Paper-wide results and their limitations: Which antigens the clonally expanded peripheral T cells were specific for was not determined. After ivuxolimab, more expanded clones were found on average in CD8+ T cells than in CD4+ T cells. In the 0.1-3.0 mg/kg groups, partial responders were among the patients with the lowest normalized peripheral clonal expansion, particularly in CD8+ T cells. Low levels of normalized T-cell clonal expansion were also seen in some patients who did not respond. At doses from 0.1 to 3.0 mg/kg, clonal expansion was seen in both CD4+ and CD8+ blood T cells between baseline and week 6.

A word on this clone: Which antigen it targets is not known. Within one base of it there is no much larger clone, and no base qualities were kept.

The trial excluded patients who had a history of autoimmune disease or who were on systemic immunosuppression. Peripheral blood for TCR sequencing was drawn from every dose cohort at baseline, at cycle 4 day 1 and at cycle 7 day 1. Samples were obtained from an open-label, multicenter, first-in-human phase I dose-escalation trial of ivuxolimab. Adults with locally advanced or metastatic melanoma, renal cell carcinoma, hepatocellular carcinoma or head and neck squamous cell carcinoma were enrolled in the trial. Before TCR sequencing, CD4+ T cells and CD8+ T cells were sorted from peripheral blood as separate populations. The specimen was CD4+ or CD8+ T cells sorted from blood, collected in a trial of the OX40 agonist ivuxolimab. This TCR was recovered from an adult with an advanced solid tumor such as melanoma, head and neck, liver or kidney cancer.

The encoded CDR3 is CASTSRGSRENTEAFF. The bases read TGTGCCAGTACCAGTAGAGGAAGCAGGGAGAACACTGAAGCTTTCTTT. The chain links TRBV19 with TRBJ1-1; the best D guess is TRBD1, with 5 bases matching. The germline V gene encodes CDR1 LNHDA and CDR2 SQIVND (reference sequence). Measured from the cysteine to the phenylalanine, the CDR3 is 16 residues long. The kept DNA is CDR3 alone, 48 bases in frame from the first base. V is pared back by 7 bases and J by 1 base, with 19 bases lying between the germline termini.